These 4 T cell receptor beta chains originate from one sample sequenced in a study of blood T cell repertoires in COVID-19. The assay was immunoSEQ multiplex PCR, and TCRdb's table has in-frame clones only and misses some. The data hold about 100,000 clones, with about 85% observed a single time. Material for sequencing was peripheral blood. These receptors were collected from a human donor in a cohort sampled during active COVID-19.

The chain is built from TRBV5-1 and TRBJ1-2; unclear D gene. From germline, CDR1 is SGHRS and CDR2 YFSETQ. Trimming took off 0 bases at V and 4 bases at J, with 7 bases between the two ends. This CDR3 region has 13 residues. CDR3 nucleotides: TGCGCCAGCAGCTTGGGGGCTTCCTATGGCTACACCTTC. As protein: CASSLGASYGYTF.

V and J are TRBV12-3 or TRBV12-4 and TRBJ2-7; the D is unclear. The CDR3 extends over 13 amino acids. Trimming left V 0 bases short and J 1 base short, with 4 bases between. This CDR3 reads CASSLAQSYEQYF. Here the CDR3 DNA reads TGTGCCAGCAGTTTAGCACAGTCCTACGAGCAGTACTTC.

The chain combines TRBV7-2 with TRBJ2-7, with 8 bases identical to TRBD2. CDR3 length equals 15 residues. Per the germline V gene, CDR1 is SGHTA and CDR2 is FQGNSA. J was trimmed by 2 bases and V by 1 base; bases with no gene match: 4. DNA of the CDR3: TGTGCCAGCAGCTTAGGGACTAGCAGGACCTACGAGCAGTACTTC. Translating it yields CASSLGTSRTYEQYF.

This clone was picked up one time. This chain joins TRBV7-9 and TRBJ1-5; D is possibly TRBD1 (5 bases). The V gene lost 5 bases and the J gene lost 2 bases, with 10 bases spanning the gap. This CDR3 contains 14 residues. From germline, CDR1 is SEHNR and CDR2 FQNEAQ (reference sequence). The CDR3 DNA sequence: TGTGCCAGCAGCCAAGCGGGGGGCAATCAGCCCCAGCATTTT. This translates into CASSQAGGNQPQHF.